Below, 6 T cell receptor beta chains from the same sample are listed, as sequenced in a study of response to subunit inactivated influenza vaccine. TCRdb re-derived calls from the RT-PCR reads in MiXCR, one entry per CDR3 protein. Among a few hundred thousand distinct CDR3 sequences listed, about 10% were seen once. These data were also reused for a study on T cells expressing NK-cell markers. From that paper: The authors made TCR beta cDNA libraries by 5'RACE template switching. This switching added a universal primer site and UMIs.

The source was PBMCs from blood, collected on the day of vaccination. The receptors come from a man aged 50 to 60 who received an inactivated influenza vaccine.

The sample holds a few counts of this clonotype. This chain uses TRBV5-1 with TRBJ1-6, with 7 bases that match TRBD1. The germline V gene has CDR1 SGHRS and CDR2 YFSETQ. V shed 4 bases, J shed 7 bases, and the junction held 11 bases outside the gene matches. The CDR3 consists of 16 residues. The CDR3: CASSPDGGQQNSPLHF. For the CDR3, the DNA is TGCGCCAGCAGCCCGGACGGGGGACAGCAAAATTCACCCCTCCACTTT.

This clonotype has a handful of counts. The chain joins TRBV6-1 to TRBJ1-6; 9 bases agree with TRBD1. The CDR3 totals 15 residues. Trimming took 7 bases from V and 7 from J; bases not matched to a gene: 8. CDR1 is MNHNS, CDR2 SASEGT, per germline. The CDR3 loop reads CASTRDRVRNSPLHF. In nucleotides, the CDR3 is TGTGCCAGCACCCGGGACAGGGTACGGAATTCACCCCTCCACTTT.

This sequence joins TRBV7-2 and TRBJ2-5; tentatively, D is TRBD1 (6 bases). Germline values: CDR1 SGHTA, CDR2 FQGNSA. The length of the CDR3 is 14 residues. V lost 5 bases and J lost 3, with 13 bases in between. The CDR3 nucleotides are TGTGCCAGCAGCCCGACGGGACAAAAAGAGACCCAGTACTTC. Translating it yields CASSPTGQKETQYF. The full variable domain, in which reference TRBV7-2 and TRBJ2-5 provide the parts outside the CDR3, is GAGVSQSPSNKVTEKGKDVELRCDPISGHTALYWYRQSLGQGLEFLIYFQGNSAPDKSGLPSDRFSAERTGGSVSTLTIQRTQQEDSAVYLCASSPTGQKETQYFGPGTRLLVL.

This chain connects TRBV10-3 to TRBJ2-1, with D maybe TRBD1 (5 bases). The germline V and J ends were trimmed by 5 bases and 10 bases, with 15 bases remaining between them. The CDR3 is 13 residues long. Germline V lookup: CDR1 ENHRY, CDR2 SYGVKD. The CDR3 region has the DNA TGTGCCATCAGTAACCCGACAGAAGGCGAGCAGTTCTTC. It yields the protein CAISNPTEGEQFF.

This clonotype showed up just a few times. The chain links TRBV6-5 to TRBJ1-3, with 9 positions matching TRBD1. The CDR3 extends over 15 amino acids. V gave up 2 bases and J gave up 3 bases; unmatched junction bases: 2. CDR1 and CDR2 (germline): MNHEY, SVGAGI. The CDR3 sequence: CASSYGTGFGNTIYF. CDR3 nucleotide sequence: TGTGCCAGCAGTTACGGGACAGGGTTTGGAAACACCATATATTTT.

The table lists this clonotype with a count of one. The chain uses TRBV27 and TRBJ2-7, with 7 bases matching TRBD2. The CDR3 sequence is 15 residues long. With V trimmed by 5 bases and J by 0 bases, 7 bases remained unmatched. The germline CDR1 and CDR2 sequences are MNHEY and SMNVEV (reference sequence). CDR3 sequence (DNA): TGTGCCAGCAGTGCCTGGGGCGGGAGCTCCTACGAGCAGTACTTC. It encodes CASSAWGGSSYEQYF.